Only a few counts were recorded for the clone carrying this TCR beta chain. Antigen unknown. TCRdb used MiXCR to reprocess the 5' RACE reads, holding one entry per CDR3 protein. Among 250,000 to 300,000 distinct CDR3 sequences, about 16% were seen once, and the ten largest hold approximately 25%. The data belong to a study of T-cell memory formation after mild COVID-19. As for the study in general: TCR clusters were mostly confined to one donor each.

Study-level findings and limits: Pre-infection memory carried some responding clones, suggesting that cross-reactive memory joined.

The receptor was isolated from a man younger than 35 who had mild COVID-19 (a few samples of this study predate the infection). Cell type and time point are not known. Sequencing was done on a sample of PBMCs or a T cell subset sorted from them (not recorded which).

For the CDR3, the DNA is TGTGCCAGCAGTTCTTTCGTAGGTCGCAATCAGCCCCAGCATTTT. This codes for CASSSFVGRNQPQHF. The chain couples TRBV27 to TRBJ1-5; the D is unclear. The CDR3 sequence is 15 residues long. Trimming took 4 bases from V and 2 from J, leaving 12 bases between them. Looked up from germline, CDR1 is MNHEY and CDR2 is SMNVEV (reference sequence).